These T cell receptor beta chains were read from a single sample in a study of blood T cell repertoires in COVID-19. Clones were read by immunoSEQ multiplex PCR, and TCRdb kept only the in-frame ones, dropping some. The data show roughly 230,000 clones, approximately 90% seen once. Sequencing was carried out using peripheral blood. The source of these receptors is a man between 65 and 85 years old with acute or convalescent COVID-19. Both conserved end residues are part of each CDR3. The order of the fields is D gene, J gene, clone size, V gene, CDR3 DNA, CDR3 protein. The D gene is left open where the match is weak. Size is stated for part of the rows, as once, few or many counts, or as a class when the clone is expanded.

D: TRBD2; J: TRBJ2-1; size: once; V: TRBV7-2; DNA: TGTGCCAGCAGCCCACCGGGACTAGCTTTAAAGGTGCCGTTCTTC; CDR3: CASSPPGLALKVPFF
D: TRBD1; J: TRBJ2-3; size: -; V: TRBV9; DNA: TGTGCCAGCAGCGTGGGGACAGGGATTCCCACAGATACGCAGTATTTT; CDR3: CASSVGTGIPTDTQYF
D: TRBD2; J: TRBJ2-3; size: -; V: TRBV5-1; DNA: TGCGCCAGCAGTGAAGGAGCGGGAGGCACAGATACGCAGTATTTT; CDR3: CASSEGAGGTDTQYF
D: -; J: TRBJ1-5; size: -; V: TRBV28; DNA: TGTGCCGCAGACGGGGGCAATCAGCCCCAGCATTTT; CDR3: CAADGGNQPQHF
D: TRBD1; J: TRBJ2-1; size: -; V: TRBV9; DNA: TGTGCCAGCAGCGTAGGGGGGACAGGCGCGTACAATGAGCAGTTCTTC; CDR3: CASSVGGTGAYNEQFF
D: TRBD2; J: TRBJ2-3; size: -; V: TRBV27; DNA: TGTGCCAGCAGGCCGACTAGCGGGAGGGCCGGAGATACGCAGTATTTT; CDR3: CASRPTSGRAGDTQYF
D: -; J: TRBJ1-4; size: few; V: TRBV28; DNA: TGTGCCAGCAGTTCTACTAATGAAAAACTGTTTTTT; CDR3: CASSSTNEKLFF
D: -; J: TRBJ1-5; size: -; V: TRBV18; DNA: TGTGCCAGCTCACCCAGTCCGGGCAGGGCTGGCCAGCCCCAGCATTTT; CDR3: CASSPSPGRAGQPQHF
D: TRBD1; J: TRBJ2-3; size: once; V: TRBV6-5; DNA: TGTGCCAGCGGACCAGGGGACAGTGATACGCAGTATTTT; CDR3: CASGPGDSDTQYF
D: TRBD2; J: TRBJ2-3; size: -; V: TRBV18; DNA: TGTGCCAGCTCACCGGCCGCCAGACTAGCGGTTCCCACAGATACGCAGTATTTT; CDR3: CASSPAARLAVPTDTQYF
D: TRBD1; J: TRBJ2-2; size: -; V: TRBV2; DNA: TGTGCCAGCAGGAGGGACAGGAACACCGGGGAGCTGTTTTTT; CDR3: CASRRDRNTGELFF
D: -; J: TRBJ1-3; size: once; V: TRBV30; DNA: TGTGCCTGGAGTGTTCGACCGGGTCGAATCGGAAACACCATATATTTT; CDR3: CAWSVRPGRIGNTIYF
D: TRBD1; J: TRBJ1-5; size: -; V: TRBV6-6; DNA: TGTGCCAGCAGTCGCGGACAGGGCGGAGATCAGCCCCAGCATTTT; CDR3: CASSRGQGGDQPQHF
D: TRBD2; J: TRBJ2-5; size: -; V: TRBV5-4; DNA: TGTGCCAGCAGCCGGGGGACTAGCGGGTTGGAGACCCAGTACTTC; CDR3: CASSRGTSGLETQYF
D: -; J: TRBJ2-1; size: -; V: TRBV4-1; DNA: TGCGCCAGCAGCCAAGATCAAACAGCCCGCTACAATGAGCAGTTCTTC; CDR3: CASSQDQTARYNEQFF
D: TRBD1; J: TRBJ2-6; size: -; V: TRBV18; DNA: TGTGCCAGCTCAGCAGACAGGGTCGGCTCTGGGGCCAACGTCCTGACTTTC; CDR3: CASSADRVGSGANVLTF
D: -; J: TRBJ2-5; size: -; V: TRBV10-3; DNA: TGTGCCATCAGTGAGACCCTACAAGAGACCCAGTACTTC; CDR3: CAISETLQETQYF
D: TRBD2; J: TRBJ2-3; size: -; V: TRBV29-1; DNA: TGCAGCGTTGAATCCAGCGGGGGAAGCACAGATACGCAGTATTTT; CDR3: CSVESSGGSTDTQYF
D: -; J: TRBJ1-5; size: -; V: TRBV9; DNA: TGTGCCAGCAACCGACGGGGTGGCAGCAATCAGCCCCAGCATTTT; CDR3: CASNRRGGSNQPQHF
D: TRBD2; J: TRBJ2-5; size: few; V: TRBV5-1; DNA: TGCGCCAGCAGCTTGGGCGCTAGCGGGAGAGGGGCCGGGGAGACCCAGTACTTC; CDR3: CASSLGASGRGAGETQYF
D: TRBD2; J: TRBJ2-5; size: once; V: TRBV6-5; DNA: TGTGCCAGCAGTTACCCTCAGGCTAGCGGGAGAAAGACCCAGTACTTC; CDR3: CASSYPQASGRKTQYF
D: TRBD1; J: TRBJ2-3; size: -; V: TRBV2; DNA: TGTGCCAGCAGTGGAAGGGGGCAAACAGATACGCAGTATTTT; CDR3: CASSGRGQTDTQYF
D: TRBD1; J: TRBJ1-1; size: -; V: TRBV29-1; DNA: TGCAGCGTTGATACCGGACAGGGGGGGATGAACACTGAAGCTTTCTTT; CDR3: CSVDTGQGGMNTEAFF
D: TRBD2; J: TRBJ2-1; size: -; V: TRBV5-4; DNA: TGTGCCAGCAGCTTAACGGGAGGCGCCTACAATGAGCAGTTCTTC; CDR3: CASSLTGGAYNEQFF
D: -; J: TRBJ2-3; size: once; V: TRBV5-1; DNA: TGCGCCAGCAGCTTGGGGGAGTCACCAGATACGCAGTATTTT; CDR3: CASSLGESPDTQYF
D: -; J: TRBJ1-2; size: few; V: TRBV29-1; DNA: TGCAGCGCCGGGACAAACTATGGCTACACCTTC; CDR3: CSAGTNYGYTF
D: TRBD1; J: TRBJ2-5; size: -; V: TRBV5-1; DNA: TGCGCCAGCAGCCTTGGACAGGGGGGAGAGACCCAGTACTTC; CDR3: CASSLGQGGETQYF
D: -; J: TRBJ2-1; size: -; V: TRBV25-1; DNA: TGTGCCAGCAGTGAATCGTCCGCGGGATCCTACAATGAGCAGTTCTTC; CDR3: CASSESSAGSYNEQFF
D: TRBD1; J: TRBJ2-1; size: -; V: TRBV7-2; DNA: TGTGCCAGCAGCTTATTGACAGGGGGCTACAATGAGCAGTTCTTC; CDR3: CASSLLTGGYNEQFF
D: TRBD2; J: TRBJ2-3; size: -; V: TRBV7-3; DNA: TGTGCCAGCAGCCCGGGACTAGCGGGAGGACAACGGACTACAGATACGCAGTATTTT; CDR3: CASSPGLAGGQRTTDTQYF
D: -; J: TRBJ2-1; size: once; V: TRBV5-4; DNA: TGTGCCAGCAGCTTTCGGTCGGACAACGAGCAGTTCTTC; CDR3: CASSFRSDNEQFF
D: -; J: TRBJ1-1; size: once; V: TRBV28; DNA: TGTGCCAGCAGTTTATCTGACAGACCGAACACTGAAGCTTTCTTT; CDR3: CASSLSDRPNTEAFF
D: -; J: TRBJ1-2; size: -; V: TRBV9; DNA: TGTGCCAGCAGCGTAGGTAATGGCTACACCTTC; CDR3: CASSVGNGYTF
D: TRBD2; J: TRBJ2-5; size: -; V: TRBV5-4; DNA: TGTGCCAGCAGTAAGAACAGCGGGAGGCAAGAGACCCAGTACTTC; CDR3: CASSKNSGRQETQYF
D: TRBD2; J: TRBJ2-1; size: -; V: TRBV5-4; DNA: TGTGCCAGCAGCCCGGGACTAGCGGGAGATTTCAATGAGCAGTTCTTC; CDR3: CASSPGLAGDFNEQFF
D: -; J: TRBJ2-1; size: -; V: TRBV4-1; DNA: TGCGCCAGCAGCCAGGTGGTCACTACTCCCAATGAGCAGTTCTTC; CDR3: CASSQVVTTPNEQFF
D: -; J: TRBJ1-1; size: once; V: TRBV2; DNA: TGTGCCAGCAGTCCCGGGCTCCGGGAGCAAGCTTTCTTT; CDR3: CASSPGLREQAFF
D: -; J: TRBJ1-5; size: -; V: TRBV19; DNA: TGTGCCAGTAGTATAGATGCGGCGCAGGGGATGAAATCCCAGCATTTT; CDR3: CASSIDAAQGMKSQHF
D: -; J: TRBJ1-2; size: -; V: TRBV27; DNA: TGTGCCAGCAGTCTCGGACATCCCTATGGCTACACCTTC; CDR3: CASSLGHPYGYTF
D: TRBD1; J: TRBJ1-1; size: -; V: TRBV19; DNA: TGTGCCAGTAGTACGCTGACAGGGGCGAACACTGAAGCTTTCTTT; CDR3: CASSTLTGANTEAFF
D: TRBD1; J: TRBJ1-5; size: -; V: TRBV29-1; DNA: TGCAGCGCCCGTCAGGGGACAGCAAATCAGCCCCAGCATTTT; CDR3: CSARQGTANQPQHF
D: -; J: TRBJ2-5; size: few; V: TRBV2; DNA: TGTGCCAGCAGTGGCCTACAAGAGACCCAGTACTTC; CDR3: CASSGLQETQYF
D: -; J: TRBJ1-1; size: -; V: TRBV2; DNA: TGTGCCAGCAGCGGCCACAGGAACACTGAAGCTTTCTTT; CDR3: CASSGHRNTEAFF
D: -; J: TRBJ2-3; size: -; V: TRBV7-9; DNA: TGTGCCAGCAGCTTCTTTAGCGGAAGCACAGATACGCAGTATTTT; CDR3: CASSFFSGSTDTQYF
D: TRBD1; J: TRBJ2-2; size: -; V: TRBV29-1; DNA: TGCAGCGGTAGGGGGCAAGGCACCGGGGAGCTGTTTTTT; CDR3: CSGRGQGTGELFF
D: -; J: TRBJ2-6; size: -; V: TRBV5-1; DNA: TGCGCCAGCAGTCCGCGTGGGGCCAACGTCCTGACTTTC; CDR3: CASSPRGANVLTF
D: -; J: TRBJ2-3; size: -; V: TRBV5-4; DNA: TGTGCCAGCAGTTCCCGGACAGTCTCAGATACGCAGTATTTT; CDR3: CASSSRTVSDTQYF
D: -; J: TRBJ2-7; size: -; V: TRBV9; DNA: TGTGCCAGCAGCCCACAGGGATACTCCTACGAGCAGTACTTC; CDR3: CASSPQGYSYEQYF
D: TRBD1; J: TRBJ1-1; size: -; V: TRBV28; DNA: TGTGCCAGCAGTTTATACGGGACAGGGGGCACTGAAGCTTTCTTT; CDR3: CASSLYGTGGTEAFF